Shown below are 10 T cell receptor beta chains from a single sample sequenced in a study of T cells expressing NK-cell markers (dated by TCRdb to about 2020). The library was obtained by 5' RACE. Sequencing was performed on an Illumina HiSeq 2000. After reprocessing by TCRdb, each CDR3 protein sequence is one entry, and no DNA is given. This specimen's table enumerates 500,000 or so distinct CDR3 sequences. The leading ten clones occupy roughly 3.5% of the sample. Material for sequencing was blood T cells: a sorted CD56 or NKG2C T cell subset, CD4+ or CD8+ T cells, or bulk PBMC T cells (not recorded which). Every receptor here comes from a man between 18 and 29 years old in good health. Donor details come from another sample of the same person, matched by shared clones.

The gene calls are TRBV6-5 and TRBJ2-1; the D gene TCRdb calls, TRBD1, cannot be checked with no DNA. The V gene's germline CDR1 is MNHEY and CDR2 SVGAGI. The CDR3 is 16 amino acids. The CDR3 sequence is CASRGGAGSSYNEQFF.

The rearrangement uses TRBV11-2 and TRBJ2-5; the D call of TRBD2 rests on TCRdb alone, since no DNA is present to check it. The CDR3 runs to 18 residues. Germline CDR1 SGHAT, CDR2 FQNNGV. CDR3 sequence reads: CASSLLLAGGIYQETQYF.

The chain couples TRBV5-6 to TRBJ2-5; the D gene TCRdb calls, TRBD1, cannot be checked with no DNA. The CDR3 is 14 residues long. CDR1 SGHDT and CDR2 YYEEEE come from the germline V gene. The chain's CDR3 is CASREAPRGETQYF.

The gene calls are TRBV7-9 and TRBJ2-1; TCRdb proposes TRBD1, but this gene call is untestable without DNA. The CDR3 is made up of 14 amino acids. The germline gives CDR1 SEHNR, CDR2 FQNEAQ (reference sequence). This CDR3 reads CAGAPGNSYNEQFF.

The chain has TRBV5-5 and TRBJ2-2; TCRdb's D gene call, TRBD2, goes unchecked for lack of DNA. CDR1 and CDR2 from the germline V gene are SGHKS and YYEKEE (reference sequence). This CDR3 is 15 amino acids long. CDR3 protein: CASSSGLEAWGELFF.

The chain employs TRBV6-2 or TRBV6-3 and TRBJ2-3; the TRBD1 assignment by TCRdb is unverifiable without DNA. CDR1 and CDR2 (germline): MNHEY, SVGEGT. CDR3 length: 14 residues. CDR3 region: CASTPGRYTDTQYF.

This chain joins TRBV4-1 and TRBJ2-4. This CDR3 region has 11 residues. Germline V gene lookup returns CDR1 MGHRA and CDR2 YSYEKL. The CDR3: CASSQDSFLYF.

CDR3: CASSLGQGNHNEQFF. J is TRBJ2-1 and V is TRBV27; the D gene TCRdb calls, TRBD1, cannot be checked with no DNA. The CDR3 contains 15 residues. CDR1 is MNHEY and CDR2 is SMNVEV in the germline V gene (reference sequence).

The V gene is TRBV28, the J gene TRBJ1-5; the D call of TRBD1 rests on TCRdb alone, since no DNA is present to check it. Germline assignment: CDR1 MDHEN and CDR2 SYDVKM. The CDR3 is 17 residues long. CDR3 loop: CASSSVVVPGVDQPQHF. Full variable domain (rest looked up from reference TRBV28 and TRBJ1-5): DVKVTQSSRYLVKRTGEKVFLECVQDMDHENMFWYRQDPGLGLRLIYFSYDVKMKEKGDIPEGYSVSREKKERFSLILESASTNQTSMYLCASSSVVVPGVDQPQHFGDGTRLSIL.

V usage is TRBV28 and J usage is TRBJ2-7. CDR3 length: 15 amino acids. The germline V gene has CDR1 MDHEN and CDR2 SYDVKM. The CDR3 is CASSFLDRSSYEQYF.